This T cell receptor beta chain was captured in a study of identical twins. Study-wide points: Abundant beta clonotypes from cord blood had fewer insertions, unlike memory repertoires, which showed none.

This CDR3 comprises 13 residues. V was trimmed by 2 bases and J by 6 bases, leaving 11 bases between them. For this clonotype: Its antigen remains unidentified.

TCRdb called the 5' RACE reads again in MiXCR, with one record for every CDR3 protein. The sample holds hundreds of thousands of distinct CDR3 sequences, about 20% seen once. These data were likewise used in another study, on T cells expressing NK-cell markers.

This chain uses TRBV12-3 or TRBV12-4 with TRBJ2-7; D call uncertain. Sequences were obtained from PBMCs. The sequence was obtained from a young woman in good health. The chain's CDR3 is CASSLTGYGEQYF. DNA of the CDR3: TGTGCCAGCAGTTTAACTGGGTATGGCGAGCAGTACTTC.